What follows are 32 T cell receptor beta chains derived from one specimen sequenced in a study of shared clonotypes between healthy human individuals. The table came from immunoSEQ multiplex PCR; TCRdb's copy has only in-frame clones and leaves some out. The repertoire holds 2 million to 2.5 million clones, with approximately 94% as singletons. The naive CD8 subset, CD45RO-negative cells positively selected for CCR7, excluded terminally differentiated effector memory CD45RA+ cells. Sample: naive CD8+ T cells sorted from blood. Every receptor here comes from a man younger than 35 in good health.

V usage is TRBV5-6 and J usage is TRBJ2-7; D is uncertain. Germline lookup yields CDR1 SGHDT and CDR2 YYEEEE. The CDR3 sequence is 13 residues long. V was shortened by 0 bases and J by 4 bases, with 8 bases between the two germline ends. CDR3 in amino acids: CASSLGIAYEQYF. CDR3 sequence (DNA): TGTGCCAGCAGCTTGGGTATTGCATACGAGCAGTACTTC.

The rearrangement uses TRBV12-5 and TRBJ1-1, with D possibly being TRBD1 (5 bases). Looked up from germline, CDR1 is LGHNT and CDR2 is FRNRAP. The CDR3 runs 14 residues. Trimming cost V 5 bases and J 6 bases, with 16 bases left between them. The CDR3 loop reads CASGPPQGPPEAFF. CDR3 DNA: TGTGCTAGTGGTCCGCCCCAGGGACCCCCTGAAGCTTTCTTT.

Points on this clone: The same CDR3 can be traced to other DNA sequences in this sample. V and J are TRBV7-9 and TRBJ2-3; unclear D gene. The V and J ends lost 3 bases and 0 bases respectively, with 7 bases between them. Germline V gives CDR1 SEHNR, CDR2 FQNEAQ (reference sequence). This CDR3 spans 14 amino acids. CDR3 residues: CASSFLSSTDTQYF. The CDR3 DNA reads TGTGCCAGCAGCTTTCTAAGTAGCACAGATACGCAGTATTTT.

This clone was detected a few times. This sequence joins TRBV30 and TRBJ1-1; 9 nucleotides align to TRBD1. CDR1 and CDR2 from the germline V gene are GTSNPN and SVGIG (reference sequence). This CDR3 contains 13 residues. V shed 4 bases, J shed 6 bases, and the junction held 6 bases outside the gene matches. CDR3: CAWTGTGPPEAFF. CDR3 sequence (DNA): TGTGCCTGGACCGGGACAGGGCCGCCTGAAGCTTTCTTT.

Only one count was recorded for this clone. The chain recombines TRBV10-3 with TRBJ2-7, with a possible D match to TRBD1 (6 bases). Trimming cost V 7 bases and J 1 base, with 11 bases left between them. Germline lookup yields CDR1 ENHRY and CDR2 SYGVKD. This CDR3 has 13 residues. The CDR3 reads CAIKEDSSYEQYF. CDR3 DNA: TGTGCCATCAAAGAGGACAGTTCCTACGAGCAGTACTTC.

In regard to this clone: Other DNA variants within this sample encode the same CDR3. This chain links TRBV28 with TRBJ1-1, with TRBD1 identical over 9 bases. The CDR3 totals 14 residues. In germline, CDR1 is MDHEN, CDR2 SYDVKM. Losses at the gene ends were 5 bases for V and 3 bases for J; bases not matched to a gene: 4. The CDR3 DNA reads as TGTGCCAGCAGTCCGACAGGGGGGGACACTGAAGCTTTCTTT. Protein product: CASSPTGGDTEAFF.

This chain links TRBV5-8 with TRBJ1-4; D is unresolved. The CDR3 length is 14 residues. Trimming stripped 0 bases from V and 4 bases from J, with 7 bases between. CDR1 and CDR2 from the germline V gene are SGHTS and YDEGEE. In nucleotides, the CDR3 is TGTGCCAGCAGCTTGGACGGCGGTAATGAAAAACTGTTTTTT. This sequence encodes CASSLDGGNEKLFF.

CDR3 bases: TGCGCCAGCAGTACGCGGGAGACTACTCTCAGGAACACTGAAGCTTTCTTT. Amino acids: CASSTRETTLRNTEAFF. The chain employs TRBV4-1 and TRBJ1-1, with D unresolved. V dropped 6 bases and J dropped 1 base, with 21 bases sitting between them. The CDR3 covers 17 residues. Germline CDR1 MGHRA, CDR2 YSYEKL.

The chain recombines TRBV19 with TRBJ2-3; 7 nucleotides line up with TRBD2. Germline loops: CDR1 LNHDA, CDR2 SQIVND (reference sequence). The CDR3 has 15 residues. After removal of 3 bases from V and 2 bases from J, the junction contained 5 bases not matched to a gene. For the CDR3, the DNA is TGTGCCAGTAGTATGGGAGCGGGGACCACAGATACGCAGTATTTT. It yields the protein CASSMGAGTTDTQYF.

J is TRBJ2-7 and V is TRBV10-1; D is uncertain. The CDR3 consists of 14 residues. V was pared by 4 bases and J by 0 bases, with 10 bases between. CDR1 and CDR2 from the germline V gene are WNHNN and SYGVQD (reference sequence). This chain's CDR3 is CASSGPHDSYEQYF. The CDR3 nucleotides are TGCGCCAGCAGTGGCCCCCACGACTCCTACGAGCAGTACTTC.

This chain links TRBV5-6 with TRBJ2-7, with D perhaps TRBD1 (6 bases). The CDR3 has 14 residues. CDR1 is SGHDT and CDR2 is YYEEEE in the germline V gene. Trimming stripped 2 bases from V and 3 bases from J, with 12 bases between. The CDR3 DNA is TGTGCCAGCAGCTTATGGGGGCCGATCTACGAGCAGTACTTC. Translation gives CASSLWGPIYEQYF.

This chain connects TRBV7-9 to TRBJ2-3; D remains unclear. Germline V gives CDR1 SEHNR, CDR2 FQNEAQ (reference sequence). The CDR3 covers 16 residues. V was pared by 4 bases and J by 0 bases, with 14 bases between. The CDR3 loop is CASSSTHALSTDTQYF. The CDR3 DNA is TGTGCCAGCAGCTCTACACACGCGCTAAGCACAGATACGCAGTATTTT. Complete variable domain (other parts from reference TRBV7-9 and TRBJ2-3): DTGVSQNPRHKITKRGQNVTFRCDPISEHNRLYWYRQTLGQGPEFLTYFQNEAQLEKSRLLSDRFSAERPKGSFSTLEIQRTEQGDSAMYLCASSSTHALSTDTQYFGPGTRLTVL.

The CDR3 DNA follows: TGTGCCAGCAGCGTCGGGACAGGGGAGAATTATGGCTACACCTTC. Protein product: CASSVGTGENYGYTF. The V and J genes are TRBV9 and TRBJ1-2; TRBD1 agrees at 10 bases. Trimming took 2 bases from V and 5 from J; bases not matched to a gene: 6. Germline assignment: CDR1 SGDLS and CDR2 YYNGEE. The CDR3 extends over 15 amino acids.

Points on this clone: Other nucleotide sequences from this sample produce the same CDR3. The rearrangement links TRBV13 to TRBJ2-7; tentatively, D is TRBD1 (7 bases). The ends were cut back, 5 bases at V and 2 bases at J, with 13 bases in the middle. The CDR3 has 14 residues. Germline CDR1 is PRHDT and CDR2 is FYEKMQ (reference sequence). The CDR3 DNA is TGTGCCAGCAGCCTGCGGGACAGAACCTACGAGCAGTACTTC. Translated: CASSLRDRTYEQYF.

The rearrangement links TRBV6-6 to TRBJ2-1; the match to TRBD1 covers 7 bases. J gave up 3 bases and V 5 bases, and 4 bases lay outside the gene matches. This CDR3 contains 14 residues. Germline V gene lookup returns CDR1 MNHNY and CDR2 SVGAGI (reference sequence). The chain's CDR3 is CASSERGLYNEQFF. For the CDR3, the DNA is TGTGCCAGCAGTGAGAGGGGGCTCTACAATGAGCAGTTCTTC.

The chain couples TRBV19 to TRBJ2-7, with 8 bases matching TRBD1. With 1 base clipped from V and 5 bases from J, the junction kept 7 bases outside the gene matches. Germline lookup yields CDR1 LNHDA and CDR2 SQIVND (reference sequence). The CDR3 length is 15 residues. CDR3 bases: TGTGCCAGTAGTATAGTGCCAGGGGGCTTCGACGAGCAGTACTTC. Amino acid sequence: CASSIVPGGFDEQYF.

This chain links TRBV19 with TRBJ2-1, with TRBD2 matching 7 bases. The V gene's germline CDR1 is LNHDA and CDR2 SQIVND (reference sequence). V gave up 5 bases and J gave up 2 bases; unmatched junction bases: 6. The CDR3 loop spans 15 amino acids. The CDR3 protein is CASSVSGAAYNEQFF. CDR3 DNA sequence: TGTGCCAGTAGTGTAAGCGGGGCGGCCTACAATGAGCAGTTCTTC.

The CDR3 DNA is TGTGCCAGCAGCTCAGCGGGGGCCTTTAATGAGCAGTTCTTC. The encoded protein is CASSSAGAFNEQFF. The chain employs TRBV11-3 and TRBJ2-1; TRBD2 agrees at 8 bases. Germline lookup yields CDR1 SGHNT and CDR2 YENEEA. J was trimmed by 7 bases and V by 4 bases; bases with no gene match: 6. CDR3 length equals 14 residues.

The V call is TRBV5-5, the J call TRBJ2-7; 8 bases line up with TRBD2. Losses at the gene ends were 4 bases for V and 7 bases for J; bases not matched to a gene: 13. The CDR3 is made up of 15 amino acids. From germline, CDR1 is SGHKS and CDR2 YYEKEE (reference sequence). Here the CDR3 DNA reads TGTGCCAGCAGCCCAGCCGGGAGGGGGGACTATGAGCAGTACTTC. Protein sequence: CASSPAGRGDYEQYF. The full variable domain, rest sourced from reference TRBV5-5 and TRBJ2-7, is DAGVTQSPTHLIKTRGQQVTLRCSPISGHKSVSWYQQVLGQGPQFIFQYYEKEERGRGNFPDRFSARQFPNYSSELNVNALLLGDSALYLCASSPAGRGDYEQYFGPGTRLTVT.

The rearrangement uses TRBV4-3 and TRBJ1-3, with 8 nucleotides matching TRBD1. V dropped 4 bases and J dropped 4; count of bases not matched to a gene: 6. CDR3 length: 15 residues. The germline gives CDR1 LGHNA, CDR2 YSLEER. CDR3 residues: CASSPGTGWGNTIYF. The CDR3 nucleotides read TGCGCCAGCAGCCCGGGGACAGGATGGGGAAACACCATATATTTT.

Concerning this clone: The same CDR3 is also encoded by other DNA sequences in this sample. The CDR3 nucleotides read TGTGCCAGCAGTTTATCCCCCGGGACAGACTCCTACGAGCAGTACTTC. Its protein product is CASSLSPGTDSYEQYF. V usage is TRBV27 and J usage is TRBJ2-7; 7 nucleotides line up with TRBD1. The CDR3 is 16 amino acids. Germline V gene sequence: CDR1 MNHEY, CDR2 SMNVEV (reference sequence). V shed 0 bases, J shed 0 bases, and the junction held 5 bases outside the gene matches.

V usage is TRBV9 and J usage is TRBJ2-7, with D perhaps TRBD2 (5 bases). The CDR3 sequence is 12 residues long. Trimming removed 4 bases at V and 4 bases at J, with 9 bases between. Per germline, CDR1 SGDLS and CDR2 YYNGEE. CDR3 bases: TGTGCCAGCAGCTTGGACTCGTACGAGCAGTACTTC. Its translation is CASSLDSYEQYF.

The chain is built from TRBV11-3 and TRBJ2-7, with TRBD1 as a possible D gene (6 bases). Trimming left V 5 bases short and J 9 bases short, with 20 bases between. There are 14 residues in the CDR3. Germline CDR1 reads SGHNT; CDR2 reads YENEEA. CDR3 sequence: CASSPSRTGKLQYF. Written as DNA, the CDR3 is TGTGCCAGCAGCCCGAGTCGCACAGGGAAATTGCAGTACTTC. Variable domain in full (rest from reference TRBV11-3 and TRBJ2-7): EAGVVQSPRYKIIEKKQPVAFWCNPISGHNTLYWYLQNLGQGPELLIRYENEEAVDDSQLPKDRFSAERLKGVDSTLKIQPAELGDSAVYLCASSPSRTGKLQYFGPGTRLTVT.

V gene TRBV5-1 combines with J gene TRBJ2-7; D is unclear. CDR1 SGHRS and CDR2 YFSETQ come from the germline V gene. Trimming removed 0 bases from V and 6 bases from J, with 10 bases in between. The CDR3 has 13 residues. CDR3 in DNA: TGCGCCAGCAGCTTGGACACGGCCCTCGAGCAGTACTTC. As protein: CASSLDTALEQYF.

CDR3 in DNA: TGCGCCAGCAGTCTGGGCAGCTCGAACACTGAAGCTTTCTTT. Translation gives CASSLGSSNTEAFF. This chain joins TRBV10-1 and TRBJ1-1; D is uncertain. The CDR3 sequence is 14 residues long. Germline CDR1 reads WNHNN; CDR2 reads SYGVQD (reference sequence). V was shortened by 5 bases and J by 1 base, with 11 bases between the two germline ends.

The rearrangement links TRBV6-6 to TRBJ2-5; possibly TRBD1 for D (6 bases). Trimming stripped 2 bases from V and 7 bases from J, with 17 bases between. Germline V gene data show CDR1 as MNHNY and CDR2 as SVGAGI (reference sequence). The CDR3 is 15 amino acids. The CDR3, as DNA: TGTGCCAGCAGTTACGAGACGCAGGGGCGCGGGACCCAGTACTTC. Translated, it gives CASSYETQGRGTQYF.

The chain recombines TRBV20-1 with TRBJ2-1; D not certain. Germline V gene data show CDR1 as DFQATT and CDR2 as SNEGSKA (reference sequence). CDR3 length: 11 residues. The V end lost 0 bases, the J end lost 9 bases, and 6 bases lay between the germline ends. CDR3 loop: CSARDRGEQFF. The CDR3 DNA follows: TGCAGTGCTAGAGATCGAGGTGAGCAGTTCTTC.

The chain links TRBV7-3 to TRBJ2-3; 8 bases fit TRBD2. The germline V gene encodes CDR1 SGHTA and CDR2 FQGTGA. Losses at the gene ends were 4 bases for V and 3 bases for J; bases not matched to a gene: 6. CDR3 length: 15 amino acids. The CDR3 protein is CASSSLGGETDTQYF. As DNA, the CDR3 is TGTGCCAGCAGCTCCCTCGGGGGGGAGACAGATACGCAGTATTTT. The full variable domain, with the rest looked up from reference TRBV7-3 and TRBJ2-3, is GAGVSQTPSNKVTEKGKYVELRCDPISGHTALYWYRQSLGQGPEFLIYFQGTGAADDSGLPNDRFFAVRPEGSVSTLKIQRTERGDSAVYLCASSSLGGETDTQYFGPGTRLTVL.

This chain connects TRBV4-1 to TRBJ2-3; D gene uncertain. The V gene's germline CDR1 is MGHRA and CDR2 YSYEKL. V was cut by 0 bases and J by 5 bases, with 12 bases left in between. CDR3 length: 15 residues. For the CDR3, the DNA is TGCGCCAGCAGCCAAGATCTTACATCTAGAGATACGCAGTATTTT. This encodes CASSQDLTSRDTQYF.

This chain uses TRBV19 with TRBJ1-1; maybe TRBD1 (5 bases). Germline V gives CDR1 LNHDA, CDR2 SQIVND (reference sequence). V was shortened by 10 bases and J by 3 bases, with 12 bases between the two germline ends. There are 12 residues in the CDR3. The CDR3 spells CATALGDTEAFF. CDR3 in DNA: TGTGCCACCGCGTTGGGGGACACTGAAGCTTTCTTT.

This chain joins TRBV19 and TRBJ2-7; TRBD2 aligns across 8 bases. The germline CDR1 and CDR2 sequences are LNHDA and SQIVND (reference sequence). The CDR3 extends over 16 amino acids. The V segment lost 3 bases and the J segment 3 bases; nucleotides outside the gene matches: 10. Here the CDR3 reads CASSILAGSSFYEQYF. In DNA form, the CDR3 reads TGTGCCAGTAGTATTTTAGCGGGATCGTCCTTCTACGAGCAGTACTTC. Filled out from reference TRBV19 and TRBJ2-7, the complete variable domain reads DGGITQSPKYLFRKEGQNVTLSCEQNLNHDAMYWYRQDPGQGLRLIYYSQIVNDFQKGDIAEGYSVSREKKESFPLTVTSAQKNPTAFYLCASSILAGSSFYEQYFGPGTRLTVT.

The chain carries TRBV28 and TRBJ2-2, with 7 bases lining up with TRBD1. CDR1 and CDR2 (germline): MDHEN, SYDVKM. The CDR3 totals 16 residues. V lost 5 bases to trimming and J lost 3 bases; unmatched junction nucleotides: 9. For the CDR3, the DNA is TGTGCCAGCAGTACCTATGGGACAGACGACACCGGGGAGCTGTTTTTT. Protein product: CASSTYGTDDTGELFF.